The next 27 T cell receptor beta chains were all read from a single sample in a study of blood T cell repertoires in COVID-19 (dated by TCRdb to the early 2020s). Libraries came from the immunoSEQ multiplex PCR assay. TCRdb took this table from immuneACCESS and kept in-frame rearrangements with V and J called. Such tables lack part of the clones; where checked against another copy, unresolved V genes explain under half of the gap, and the rest is unexplained. The sample has around 300,000 clones on record, just under 90% of them singletons. The top ten constitute approximately 3.3% of the sample. The specimen sequenced was peripheral blood. The receptors derive from a middle-aged woman with acute or convalescent COVID-19.

This clone was seen more than once but under ten times. This chain joins TRBV29-1 and TRBJ2-1; maybe TRBD2 (6 bases). Between the trimmed V and J ends, which lost 4 bases and 5 bases, there was a span of 9 bases. The CDR3 consists of 12 residues. CDR1 is SQVTM, CDR2 ANQGSEA, per germline. The CDR3 DNA follows: TGCAGCGTTGGCCCGGGGGACAATGAGCAGTTCTTC. Translated, it gives CSVGPGDNEQFF.

V and J are TRBV6-5 and TRBJ2-3; weak D call: TRBD1 (5 bases). CDR3 size: 13 residues. V was trimmed by 6 bases and J by 5 bases, leaving 12 bases between them. The germline gives CDR1 MNHEY, CDR2 SVGAGI. CDR3 coding DNA: TGTGCCAGCAGGAAGACAGCCAGAGATACGCAGTATTTT. Residues: CASRKTARDTQYF.

The chain recombines TRBV5-6 with TRBJ2-5, with 8 positions matching TRBD2. J lost 1 base, V lost 5 bases, and 4 bases had no gene match. Germline values: CDR1 SGHDT, CDR2 YYEEEE. The CDR3 is 14 residues long. The CDR3 bases are TGTGCCAGCAGTTTACTAGCGGCCCAAGAGACCCAGTACTTC. Translated, it gives CASSLLAAQETQYF.

The table lists this clone with a count of one. CDR3 DNA sequence: TGTGCCAGCAGTTTCACAGGGAGCTCCTACAATGAGCAGTTCTTC. Translated: CASSFTGSSYNEQFF. The chain is built from TRBV27 and TRBJ2-1, with TRBD1 as a possible D gene (6 bases). Trimming took off 3 bases at V and 0 bases at J, with 9 bases between the two ends. Germline CDR1 reads MNHEY; CDR2 reads SMNVEV (reference sequence). The CDR3 totals 15 residues.

V is TRBV3-1 (or the pseudogene TRBV3-2) and J is TRBJ2-5; TRBD2 matches 7 bases. CDR3 size: 14 residues. With 2 bases clipped from V and 5 bases from J, the junction kept 5 bases outside the gene matches. The germline gives CDR1 LGHDT, CDR2 YNNKEL (reference sequence). CDR3 in DNA: TGTGCCAGCAGCCAAAATCCCGGGGGGGAGACCCAGTACTTC. Amino acids: CASSQNPGGETQYF.

The chain carries TRBV29-1 and TRBJ1-2; TRBD1 matches 10 bases. CDR3 length: 14 residues. After removal of 6 bases from V and 5 bases from J, the junction contained 9 bases not matched to a gene. CDR1 SQVTM and CDR2 ANQGSEA come from the germline V gene. CDR3: CSVQLWDRGYGYTF. The CDR3 DNA is TGCAGCGTCCAGCTGTGGGACAGGGGATATGGCTACACCTTC.

The rearrangement uses TRBV5-1 and TRBJ1-3; 10 bases are shared with TRBD1. The junction had 10 bases not matched to a gene; V was cut back by 4 bases and J by 6 bases. The CDR3 sequence is 16 residues long. CDR1 and CDR2 (germline): SGHRS, YFSETQ. CDR3 DNA: TGCGCCAGCAGCACAGGGACAGGGGATGATCCAAACACCATATATTTT. Amino acids: CASSTGTGDDPNTIYF.

This clone has a single count. The chain carries TRBV15 and TRBJ1-1; tentative D call: TRBD1 (6 bases). Trimming removed 1 base from V and 5 bases from J, with 20 bases in between. The CDR3 extends over 17 amino acids. CDR1 and CDR2 from the germline V gene are LNHNV and YYDKDF (reference sequence). The CDR3 DNA sequence: TGTGCCACCAGCAGAGTTCAGGGGCCAACGGGCTGGACTGAAGCTTTCTTT. Protein product: CATSRVQGPTGWTEAFF. The full variable domain, with the rest looked up from reference TRBV15 and TRBJ1-1, is DAMVIQNPRYQVTQFGKPVTLSCSQTLNHNVMYWYQQKSSQAPKLLFHYYDKDFNNEADTPDNFQSRRPNTSFCFLDIRSPGLGDTAMYLCATSRVQGPTGWTEAFFGQGTRLTVV.

The V and J genes are TRBV3-1 (or the pseudogene TRBV3-2) and TRBJ2-2; 7 positions agree with TRBD2. Germline CDR1 and CDR2: LGHDT and YNNKEL (reference sequence). This CDR3 is 14 amino acids long. Unmatched junction bases numbered 8, after V lost 5 bases and J lost 8 bases. CDR3 protein: CASSSSGTRGELFF. Here the CDR3 DNA reads TGTGCCAGCAGCTCTAGCGGAACCCGGGGGGAGCTGTTTTTT.

The V gene is TRBV13, the J gene TRBJ1-2; 12 bases align to TRBD1. V was pared by 4 bases and J by 8 bases, with 5 bases of the junction left unmatched. Germline V gene sequence: CDR1 PRHDT, CDR2 FYEKMQ (reference sequence). The CDR3 contains 14 residues. CDR3 in amino acids: CASSWGQGARGYTF. The CDR3 DNA sequence: TGTGCCAGCAGCTGGGGACAGGGGGCGCGCGGCTACACCTTC.

The V and J genes are TRBV6-5 and TRBJ1-3; D ambiguous. Per the germline V gene, CDR1 is MNHEY and CDR2 is SVGAGI. V was clipped by 0 bases and J by 1 base, with 7 bases between them. This CDR3 has 15 amino acids. CDR3 DNA sequence: TGTGCCAGCAGTTACTCGGGCAGTTCTGGAAACACCATATATTTT. This codes for CASSYSGSSGNTIYF.

The DNA of the CDR3 is TGTGCCAGCAGTCCTCCTGACAGGACCGGGGAGCTGTTTTTT. This codes for CASSPPDRTGELFF. The rearrangement links TRBV9 to TRBJ2-2, with a possible D match to TRBD1 (6 bases). V dropped 5 bases and J dropped 5 bases, with 13 bases sitting between them. This CDR3 comprises 14 residues. The germline gives CDR1 SGDLS, CDR2 YYNGEE.

This clone was observed a single time. The gene calls are TRBV5-8 and TRBJ1-2; 8 positions agree with TRBD1. Germline V gene data show CDR1 as SGHTS and CDR2 as YDEGEE. There are 16 residues in the CDR3. Trimming at V came to 1 base and at J to 2 bases, leaving 7 bases not matched to a gene. In DNA, the CDR3 is TGTGCCAGCAGCTTGAACAGGGGGGCCGCCAACTATGGCTACACCTTC. Amino acid sequence: CASSLNRGAANYGYTF.

This clone was observed a handful of times. The chain employs TRBV7-2 and TRBJ1-1; perhaps TRBD1 as D (6 bases). Trimming removed 2 bases from V and 3 bases from J, with 10 bases in between. This CDR3 is 14 amino acids long. CDR1 is SGHTA, CDR2 FQGNSA, per germline. Here the CDR3 DNA reads TGTGCCAGCAGCTTACAGGGGAAGGACACTGAAGCTTTCTTT. Translated: CASSLQGKDTEAFF.

The V gene is TRBV5-6, the J gene TRBJ1-5, with D uncertain. Germline assignment: CDR1 SGHDT and CDR2 YYEEEE. V dropped 6 bases and J dropped 3 bases, with 4 bases sitting between them. This CDR3 comprises 11 residues. This CDR3 reads CASISNQPQHF. The CDR3 nucleotides read TGTGCCAGCATCTCCAATCAGCCCCAGCATTTT. The full variable domain, rest sourced from reference TRBV5-6 and TRBJ1-5, is DAGVTQSPTHLIKTRGQQVTLRCSPKSGHDTVSWYQQALGQGPQFIFQYYEEEERQRGNFPDRFSGHQFPNYSSELNVNALLLGDSALYLCASISNQPQHFGDGTRLSIL.

The CDR3 DNA is TGTGCCAGCAGCCTCCTCGATCAGCCCCAGCATTTT. This gives the protein CASSLLDQPQHF. This sequence joins TRBV3-1 (or the pseudogene TRBV3-2) and TRBJ1-5, with D uncertain. V dropped 4 bases and J dropped 5 bases, with 6 bases sitting between them. Germline V gene sequence: CDR1 LGHDT, CDR2 YNNKEL (reference sequence). The CDR3 is 12 amino acids.

The genes are TRBV13 and TRBJ1-4; D gene unclear. This CDR3 contains 16 residues. Germline values: CDR1 PRHDT, CDR2 FYEKMQ (reference sequence). V lost 3 bases and J lost 5, with 16 bases in between. CDR3 loop: CASSFRVSDWNEKLFF. The CDR3 DNA is TGTGCCAGCAGCTTTCGTGTATCGGACTGGAATGAAAAACTGTTTTTT.

The table lists this clone with a count of one. The chain uses TRBV7-9 and TRBJ1-4; 8 bases are a match to TRBD1. The CDR3 sequence is 14 residues long. Germline V gene sequence: CDR1 SEHNR, CDR2 FQNEAQ (reference sequence). The junction had 4 bases not matched to a gene; V was cut back by 4 bases and J by 6 bases. In nucleotides, the CDR3 is TGTGCCAGCAGCTCCGGACAGGGTTATGAAAAACTGTTTTTT. Translation: CASSSGQGYEKLFF.

The genes are TRBV27 and TRBJ1-4, with D possibly matching TRBD1 (5 bases). The CDR3 sequence is 13 residues long. Trimming cost V 4 bases and J 5 bases, with 8 bases left between them. Looked up from germline, CDR1 is MNHEY and CDR2 is SMNVEV (reference sequence). For the CDR3, the DNA is TGTGCCAGCAGTTCAAACAGGAATGAAAAACTGTTTTTT. This translates into CASSSNRNEKLFF.

The rearrangement links TRBV28 to TRBJ1-5; D gene unclear. Germline V CDR1 and CDR2: MDHEN, SYDVKM. V lost 5 bases, J lost 0 bases, and 14 bases lay in between. CDR3 length: 16 amino acids. CDR3 in DNA: TGTGCCAGCAGTCCCTTAGGAGGTTATAGCAATCAGCCCCAGCATTTT. This gives the protein CASSPLGGYSNQPQHF.

The CDR3 is CASEHQITDTQYF. CDR3 coding DNA: TGTGCCAGCGAGCACCAAATCACAGATACGCAGTATTTT. The chain links TRBV6-5 to TRBJ2-3, with D hard to call. Germline V gene sequence: CDR1 MNHEY, CDR2 SVGAGI. The CDR3 is 13 amino acids. The V gene lost 8 bases and the J gene lost 2 bases, with 11 bases spanning the gap.

The CDR3 reads CASSQRSEAFF. CDR3 in DNA: TGTGCCAGCAGCCAGAGGTCTGAAGCTTTCTTT. The J gene is TRBJ1-1, the V gene TRBV3-1 (or the pseudogene TRBV3-2); D gene unclear. Germline values: CDR1 LGHDT, CDR2 YNNKEL (reference sequence). V lost 3 bases to trimming and J lost 6 bases, with 5 bases between them. The CDR3 runs 11 residues.

As to this clone: No DNA is shown, since the ends of the CDR3 on it are uncertain; the CDR3 is the one TCRdb lists. The chain recombines TRBV19 with TRBJ1-5; no DNA check was done on the table's D call, TRBD1. Germline V gene sequence: CDR1 LNHDA, CDR2 SQIVND (reference sequence). The CDR3 is 13 amino acids long, termini counted. The CDR3 here is CASSIVAIGAVAF.

The rearrangement uses TRBV18 and TRBJ1-5, with D perhaps TRBD1 (5 bases). The CDR3 is 17 amino acids. V was cut by 6 bases and J by 9 bases, with 27 bases left in between. Germline V gene lookup returns CDR1 KGHSH and CDR2 LQKENI. The CDR3: CASSLKAAGPMVRPQHF. The CDR3 nucleotides read TGTGCCAGCTCCCTTAAAGCCGCGGGGCCCATGGTTAGGCCCCAGCATTTT.

The rearrangement links TRBV6-2 or TRBV6-3 to TRBJ2-1, with a weak D call TRBD2 (6 bases). V was clipped by 4 bases and J by 1 base, with 14 bases between them. This CDR3 is 16 amino acids long. Per germline, CDR1 MNHEY and CDR2 SVGEGT. CDR3 residues: CASSLIRGGSYNEQFF. The CDR3 DNA sequence: TGTGCCAGCAGTTTAATCCGTGGAGGGTCCTACAATGAGCAGTTCTTC.

The gene calls are TRBV21-1 and TRBJ2-7; TRBD1, the table's D call, lacks a check against the DNA. TRBV21-1 is listed as a pseudogene. The CDR3 totals 17 residues. The CDR3, as DNA: TGTGCCAGCAGCAAAGATCAAGGGACAGGGGCGTCCTACGAGCAGTACGTC. Protein product: CASSKDQGTGASYEQYV.

The J gene is TRBJ2-1, the V gene TRBV10-2, with D possibly matching TRBD1 (6 bases). In germline, CDR1 is WSHSY, CDR2 SAAADI. V lost 5 bases to trimming and J lost 8 bases, with 13 bases between them. The CDR3 sequence is 13 residues long. Here the CDR3 DNA reads TGCGCCAGCAGTAGACCAGGGGAACATGAGCAGTTCTTC. Amino acids: CASSRPGEHEQFF.